The present T cell receptor (beta chain) was sequenced within a study of somatic mutations in cytotoxic T cells in rheumatoid arthritis (dated by TCRdb to about 2017). Notes on the research overall: Peripheral blood (around 28 ml EDTA) was collected from patients immediately after diagnosis and before any treatment began. Patients and controls did not essentially differ in median age, which was nearly identical between the groups. In newly diagnosed rheumatoid arthritis without treatment, the study examined if expanded CD8+ T-cell clones harbor somatic mutations, relying on TCRB deep sequencing to characterize clonality. Some V beta antibody-stained T-cell populations were flow-sorted on a FACSAria II or Sony SH800 at nearly 100% purity, and sorted V beta1+ cells also underwent TCRB sequencing. TCRB deep sequencing covered about 60 patients with rheumatoid arthritis along with around 20 healthy controls. The paper's findings and limits, for the study overall: Rheumatoid arthritis patients and age-matched healthy controls did not significantly differ in CD8+ T-cell clonality. No adjustment for multiple comparisons was made for the slight TRBV07 underrepresentation in patients. The expanded CD8+ clones had unknown antigen targets, and not appearing in virus-specific databases did not rule out that they were virus-specific. In about an eighth of the roughly 65 patients, more than 20% of CD8+ cells belonged to the largest CD8+ clone, while several identical CD8+ TCRB sequences were shared between blood and synovial fluid. An increase of CD8+ clonality with age was seen in patients (Spearman r ≈ 0.49) but not in healthy controls.

The CDR1 and CDR2 encoded by the germline V gene are SGDLS and YYNGEE. V and J lose 4 bases and 7 bases, and a span of 11 bases separates them. From cysteine to phenylalanine, the CDR3 is 12 amino acids long. The entry retains the CDR3 DNA only, 36 bases that are in frame from base 1. The immunoSEQ assay was applied to genomic DNA for TCRB CDR3 sequencing. The authors' pipeline ran thus. Only a few patient CD8+ clones larger than 1% matched published virus-specific TCRB sequences when compared against them. The analyses included only productive TCRB rearrangements. Clonality was calculated as a Shannon entropy-based productive clonality index, and a clone was defined by a unique TCRB CDR3 sequence. To calculate repertoire overlap between two samples, the template counts of each clone were considered relative to each sample's total templates. V-gene usage measured by flow cytometry correlated with TCRB sequencing V-gene usage, with a Spearman r of 0.6 to 0.7. Here the immuneACCESS table is served through TCRdb, limited to in-frame sequences with V and J called. Missing clones are a known gap in these copies; in checked studies unresolved V genes cover under half, and the rest lacks a known reason. Clone size and V and J calls were adopted from that table, with D and trimming inferred from the DNA. This sample holds roughly 20,000 clones; approximately 80% were observed only once. In total, the top ten clones hold about 15% of the sample.

This clone was found once. This clone's antigen is unknown. Base qualities are not recorded, but no much larger clone differs from it by a single base. On an AutoMACS, CD4+ and CD8+ cells were isolated via positive magnetic bead selection, and their purity was verified by flow cytometry. Clonal expansions were first screened by flow cytometry with a TCR V beta antibody panel, then characterized by TCRB deep sequencing of sorted CD8+ fractions. Peripheral blood mononuclear cells were isolated by Ficoll-Paque PLUS density gradient separation. DNA from CD4-enriched, CD8-enriched or PBMC samples was extracted using Nucleospin Tissue or Tissue XS kits and then quantified on a Qubit 2.0 fluorometer.

This TCR came from an adult with rheumatoid arthritis. Sequenced material: CD8+ T cells sorted from blood. In this chain, TRBV9 is recombined with TRBJ1-1, with the D gene uncertain. The nucleotide sequence is given as TGTGCCAGCAGCCCAGTGGGCCGTGAAGCTTTCTTT. Its product reads: CASSPVGREAFF. The CDR3 plus the reference TRBV9 and TRBJ1-1 genes for the other parts give the full variable domain: DSGVTQTPKHLITATGQRVTLRCSPRSGDLSVYWYQQSLDQGLQFLIQYYNGEERAKGNILERFSAQQFPDLHSELNLSSLELGDSALYFCASSPVGREAFFGQGTRLTVV.